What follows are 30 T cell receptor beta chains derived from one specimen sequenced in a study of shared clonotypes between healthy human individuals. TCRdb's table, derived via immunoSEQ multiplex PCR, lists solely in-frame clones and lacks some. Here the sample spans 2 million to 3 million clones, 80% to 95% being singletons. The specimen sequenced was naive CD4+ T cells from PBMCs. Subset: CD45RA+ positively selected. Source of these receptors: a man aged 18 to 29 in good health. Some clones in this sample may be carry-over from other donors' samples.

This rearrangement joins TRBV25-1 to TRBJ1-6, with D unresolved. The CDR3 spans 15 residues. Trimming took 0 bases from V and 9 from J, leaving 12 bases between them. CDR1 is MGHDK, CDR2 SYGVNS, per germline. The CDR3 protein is CASSEYPAGSSPLHF. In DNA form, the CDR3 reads TGTGCCAGCAGTGAATATCCGGCCGGATCTTCACCCCTCCACTTT. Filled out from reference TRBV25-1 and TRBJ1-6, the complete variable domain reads EADIYQTPRYLVIGTGKKITLECSQTMGHDKMYWYQQDPGMELHLIHYSYGVNSTEKGDLSSESTVSRIRTEHFPLTLESARPSHTSQYLCASSEYPAGSSPLHFGNGTRLTVT.

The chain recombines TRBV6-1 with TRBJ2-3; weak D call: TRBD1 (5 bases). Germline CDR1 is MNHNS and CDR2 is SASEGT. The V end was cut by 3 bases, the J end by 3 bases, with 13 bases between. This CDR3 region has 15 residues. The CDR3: CASSDGALETDTQYF. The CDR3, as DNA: TGTGCCAGCAGTGATGGGGCGCTAGAAACAGATACGCAGTATTTT.

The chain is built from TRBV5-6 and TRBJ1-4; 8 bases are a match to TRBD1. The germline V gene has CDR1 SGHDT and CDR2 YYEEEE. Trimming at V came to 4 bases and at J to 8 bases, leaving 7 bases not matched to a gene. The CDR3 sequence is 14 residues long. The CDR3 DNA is TGTGCCAGCAGCCACAGGGGGGTTAGGGAAAAACTGTTTTTT. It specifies CASSHRGVREKLFF.

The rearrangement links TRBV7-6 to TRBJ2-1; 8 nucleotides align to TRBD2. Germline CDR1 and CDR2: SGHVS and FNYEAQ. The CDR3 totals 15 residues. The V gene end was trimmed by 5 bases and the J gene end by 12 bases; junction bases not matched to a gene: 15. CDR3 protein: CASSGSGRVGLMQFF. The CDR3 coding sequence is TGTGCCAGCAGCGGAAGCGGGAGAGTGGGTCTGATGCAGTTCTTC.

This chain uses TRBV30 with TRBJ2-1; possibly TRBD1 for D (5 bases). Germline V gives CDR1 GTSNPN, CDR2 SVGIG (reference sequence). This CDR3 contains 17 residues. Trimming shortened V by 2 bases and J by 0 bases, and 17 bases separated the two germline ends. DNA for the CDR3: TGTGCCTGGAGTCCCGCCCTCGACAGCGACTCCTACAATGAGCAGTTCTTC. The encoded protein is CAWSPALDSDSYNEQFF.

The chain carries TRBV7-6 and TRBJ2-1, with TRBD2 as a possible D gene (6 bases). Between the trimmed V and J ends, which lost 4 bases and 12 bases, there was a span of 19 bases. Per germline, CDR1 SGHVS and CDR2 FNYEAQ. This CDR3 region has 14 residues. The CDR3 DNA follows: TGTGCCAGCAGCTCAGCGGGTTCGGGGGATGGGCAGTTCTTC. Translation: CASSSAGSGDGQFF.

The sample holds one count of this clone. DNA for the CDR3: TGTGCCAGCAGCCGGATGGGCGAGAATGAGCAGTTCTTC. This translates into CASSRMGENEQFF. The genes are TRBV7-9 and TRBJ2-1; no clear D gene. The ends were cut back, 5 bases at V and 7 bases at J, with 12 bases in the middle. CDR3 length: 13 amino acids. Germline CDR1 reads SEHNR; CDR2 reads FQNEAQ (reference sequence).

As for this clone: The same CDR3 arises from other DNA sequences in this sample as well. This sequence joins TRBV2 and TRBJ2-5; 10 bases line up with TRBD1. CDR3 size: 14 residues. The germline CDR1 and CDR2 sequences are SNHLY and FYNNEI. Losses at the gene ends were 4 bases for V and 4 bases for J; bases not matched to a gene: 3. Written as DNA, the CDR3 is TGTGCCAGCAGTGGACAGGGGGCAGGAGAGACCCAGTACTTC. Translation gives CASSGQGAGETQYF.

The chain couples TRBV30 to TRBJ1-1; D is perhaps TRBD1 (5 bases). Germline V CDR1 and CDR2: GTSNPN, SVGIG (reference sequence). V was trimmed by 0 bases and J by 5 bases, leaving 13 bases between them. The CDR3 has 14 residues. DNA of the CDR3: TGTGCCTGGAGTGTCGGGGCGGAAAGGACTGAAGCTTTCTTT. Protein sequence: CAWSVGAERTEAFF.

CDR3 DNA: TGTGCCAGCGAAAGAGGGAGGGATGAGCAGTTCTTC. Its protein is CASERGRDEQFF. The gene calls are TRBV11-2 and TRBJ2-1; TRBD2 matches at 7 bases. The CDR3 has 12 amino acids. Germline CDR1 reads SGHAT; CDR2 reads FQNNGV. V lost 8 bases, J lost 8 bases, and 6 bases stayed unmatched. Full variable domain (remainder filled in from reference TRBV11-2 and TRBJ2-1): EAGVAQSPRYKIIEKRQSVAFWCNPISGHATLYWYQQILGQGPKLLIQFQNNGVVDDSQLPKDRFSAERLKGVDSTLKIQPAKLEDSAVYLCASERGRDEQFFGPGTRLTVL.

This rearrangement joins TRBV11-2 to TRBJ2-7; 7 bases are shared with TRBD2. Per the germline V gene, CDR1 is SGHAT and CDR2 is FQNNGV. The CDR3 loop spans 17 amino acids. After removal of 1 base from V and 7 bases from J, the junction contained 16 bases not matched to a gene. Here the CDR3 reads CASSLVSGGSYSGEQYF. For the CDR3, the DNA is TGTGCCAGCAGCTTAGTTTCTGGCGGGAGCTATTCGGGGGAGCAGTACTTC. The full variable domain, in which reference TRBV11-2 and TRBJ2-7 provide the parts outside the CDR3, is EAGVAQSPRYKIIEKRQSVAFWCNPISGHATLYWYQQILGQGPKLLIQFQNNGVVDDSQLPKDRFSAERLKGVDSTLKIQPAKLEDSAVYLCASSLVSGGSYSGEQYFGPGTRLTVT.

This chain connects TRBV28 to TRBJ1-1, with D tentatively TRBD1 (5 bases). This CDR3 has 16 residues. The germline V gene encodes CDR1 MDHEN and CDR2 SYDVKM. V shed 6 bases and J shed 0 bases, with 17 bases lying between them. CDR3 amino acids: CASSLGVAGVNTEAFF. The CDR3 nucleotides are TGTGCCAGCAGCCTAGGGGTTGCGGGGGTGAACACTGAAGCTTTCTTT. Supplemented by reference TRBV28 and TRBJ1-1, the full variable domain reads DVKVTQSSRYLVKRTGEKVFLECVQDMDHENMFWYRQDPGLGLRLIYFSYDVKMKEKGDIPEGYSVSREKKERFSLILESASTNQTSMYLCASSLGVAGVNTEAFFGQGTRLTVV.

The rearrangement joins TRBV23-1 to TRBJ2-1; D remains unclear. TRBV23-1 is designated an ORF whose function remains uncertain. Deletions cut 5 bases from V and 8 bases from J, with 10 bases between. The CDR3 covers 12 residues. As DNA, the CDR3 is TGCGCCAGCAGTGACTTGAGCTATGAGCAGTTCTTC. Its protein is CASSDLSYEQFF.

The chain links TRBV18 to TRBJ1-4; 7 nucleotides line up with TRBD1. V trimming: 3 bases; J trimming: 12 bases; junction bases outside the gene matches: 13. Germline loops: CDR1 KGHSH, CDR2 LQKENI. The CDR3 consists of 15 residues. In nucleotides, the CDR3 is TGTGCCAGCTCACCCCTGGGACAGCCCCCACCCGAACTGTTTTTT. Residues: CASSPLGQPPPELFF.

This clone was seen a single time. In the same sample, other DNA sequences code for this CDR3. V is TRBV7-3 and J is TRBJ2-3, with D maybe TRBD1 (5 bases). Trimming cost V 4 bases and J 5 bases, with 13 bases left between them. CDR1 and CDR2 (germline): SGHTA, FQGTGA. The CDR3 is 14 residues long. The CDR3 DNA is TGTGCCAGCAGCTCCGGGCAGGGCGGAGATACGCAGTATTTT. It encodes CASSSGQGGDTQYF.

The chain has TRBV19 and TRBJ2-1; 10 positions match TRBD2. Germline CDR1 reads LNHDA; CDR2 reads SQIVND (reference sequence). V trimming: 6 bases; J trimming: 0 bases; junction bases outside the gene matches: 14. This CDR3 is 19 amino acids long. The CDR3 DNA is TGTGCCAGTAGCGCGGAAAGGACTAGCGGTAAGAGCTCCTACAATGAGCAGTTCTTC. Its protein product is CASSAERTSGKSSYNEQFF. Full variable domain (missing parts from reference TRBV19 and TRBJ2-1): DGGITQSPKYLFRKEGQNVTLSCEQNLNHDAMYWYRQDPGQGLRLIYYSQIVNDFQKGDIAEGYSVSREKKESFPLTVTSAQKNPTAFYLCASSAERTSGKSSYNEQFFGPGTRLTVL.

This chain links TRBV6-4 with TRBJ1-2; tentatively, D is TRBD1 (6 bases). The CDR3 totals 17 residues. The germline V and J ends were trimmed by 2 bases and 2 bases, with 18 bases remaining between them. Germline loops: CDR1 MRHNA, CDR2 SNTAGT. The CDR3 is CASSDTPLGTRNYGYTF. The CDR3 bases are TGTGCCAGCAGTGACACACCCCTCGGGACAAGGAACTATGGCTACACCTTC.

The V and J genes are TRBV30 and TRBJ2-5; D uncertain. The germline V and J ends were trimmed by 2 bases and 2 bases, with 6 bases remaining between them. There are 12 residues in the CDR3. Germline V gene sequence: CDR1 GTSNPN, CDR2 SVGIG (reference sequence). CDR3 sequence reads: CAWSSRQETQYF. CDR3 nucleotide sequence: TGTGCCTGGAGTTCCAGGCAAGAGACCCAGTACTTC.

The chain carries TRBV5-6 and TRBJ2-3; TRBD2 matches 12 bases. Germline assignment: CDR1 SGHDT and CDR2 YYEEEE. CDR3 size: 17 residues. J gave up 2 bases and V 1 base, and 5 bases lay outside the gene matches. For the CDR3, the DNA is TGTGCCAGCAGCTTGAAGACTAGCGGGAGAGTCACAGATACGCAGTATTTT. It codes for CASSLKTSGRVTDTQYF.

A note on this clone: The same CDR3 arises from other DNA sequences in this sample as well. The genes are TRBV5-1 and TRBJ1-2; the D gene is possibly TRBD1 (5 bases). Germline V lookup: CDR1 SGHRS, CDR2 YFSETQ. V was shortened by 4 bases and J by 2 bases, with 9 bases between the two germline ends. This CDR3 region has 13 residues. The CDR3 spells CASSPDINYGYTF. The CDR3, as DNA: TGCGCCAGCAGCCCGGACATAAACTATGGCTACACCTTC.

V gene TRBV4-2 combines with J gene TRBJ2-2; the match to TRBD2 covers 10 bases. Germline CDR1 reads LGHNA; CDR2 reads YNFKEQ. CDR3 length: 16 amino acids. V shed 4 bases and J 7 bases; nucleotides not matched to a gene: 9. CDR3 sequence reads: CASSRVLAGADGELFF. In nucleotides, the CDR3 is TGTGCCAGCAGCCGCGTTCTAGCGGGAGCTGACGGGGAGCTGTTTTTT.

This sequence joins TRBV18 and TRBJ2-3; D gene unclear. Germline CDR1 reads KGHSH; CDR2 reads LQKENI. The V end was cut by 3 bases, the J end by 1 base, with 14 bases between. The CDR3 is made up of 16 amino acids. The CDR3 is CASSPYEAGGTDTQYF. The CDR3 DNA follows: TGTGCCAGCTCACCTTACGAGGCAGGAGGCACAGATACGCAGTATTTT.

The CDR3 DNA sequence: TGTGCCAGCAGCGTCCGGGAAGGCACCGGGGAGCTGTTTTTT. Amino acid sequence: CASSVREGTGELFF. This sequence joins TRBV14 and TRBJ2-2; D may be TRBD2 (5 bases). Trimming removed 5 bases at V and 4 bases at J, with 11 bases between. The CDR3 runs to 14 residues. The germline gives CDR1 SGHDN, CDR2 FVKESK.

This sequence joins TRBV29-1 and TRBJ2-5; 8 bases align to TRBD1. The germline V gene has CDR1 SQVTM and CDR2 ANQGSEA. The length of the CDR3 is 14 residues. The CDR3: CSVVEWTGPETQYF. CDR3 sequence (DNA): TGCAGTGTCGTAGAATGGACAGGGCCAGAGACCCAGTACTTC.

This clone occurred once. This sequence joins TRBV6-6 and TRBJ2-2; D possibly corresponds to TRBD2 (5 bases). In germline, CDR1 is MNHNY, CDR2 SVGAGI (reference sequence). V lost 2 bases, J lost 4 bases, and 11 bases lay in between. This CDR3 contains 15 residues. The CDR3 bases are TGTGCCAGCAGTTACGATGTCGGGGTCACCGGGGAGCTGTTTTTT. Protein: CASSYDVGVTGELFF.

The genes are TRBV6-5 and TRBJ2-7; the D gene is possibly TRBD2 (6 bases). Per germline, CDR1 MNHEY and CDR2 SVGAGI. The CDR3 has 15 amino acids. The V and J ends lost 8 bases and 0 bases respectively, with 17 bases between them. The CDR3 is CASLPLRTTSYEQYF. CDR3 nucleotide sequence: TGTGCCAGCCTACCCCTCCGGACTACCTCCTACGAGCAGTACTTC.

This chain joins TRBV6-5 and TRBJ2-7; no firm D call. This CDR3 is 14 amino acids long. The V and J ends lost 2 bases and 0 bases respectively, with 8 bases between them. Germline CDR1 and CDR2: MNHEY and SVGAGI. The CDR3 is CASSYRSSSYEQYF. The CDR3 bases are TGTGCCAGCAGTTACCGTTCAAGCTCCTACGAGCAGTACTTC.

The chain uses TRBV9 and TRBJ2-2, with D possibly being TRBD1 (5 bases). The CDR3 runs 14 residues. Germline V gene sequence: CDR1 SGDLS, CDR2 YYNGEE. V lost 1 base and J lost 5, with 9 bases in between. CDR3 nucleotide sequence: TGTGCCAGCAGCGTATGGGCAGGGACCGGGGAGCTGTTTTTT. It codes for CASSVWAGTGELFF. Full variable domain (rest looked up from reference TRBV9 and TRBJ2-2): DSGVTQTPKHLITATGQRVTLRCSPRSGDLSVYWYQQSLDQGLQFLIQYYNGEERAKGNILERFSAQQFPDLHSELNLSSLELGDSALYFCASSVWAGTGELFFGEGSRLTVL.

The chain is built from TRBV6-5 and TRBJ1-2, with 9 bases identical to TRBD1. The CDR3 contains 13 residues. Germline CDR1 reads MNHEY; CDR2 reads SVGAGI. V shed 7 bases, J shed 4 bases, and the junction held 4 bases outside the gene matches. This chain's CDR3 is CASTPGQGYGYTF. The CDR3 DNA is TGTGCCAGCACCCCGGGACAGGGCTATGGCTACACCTTC.

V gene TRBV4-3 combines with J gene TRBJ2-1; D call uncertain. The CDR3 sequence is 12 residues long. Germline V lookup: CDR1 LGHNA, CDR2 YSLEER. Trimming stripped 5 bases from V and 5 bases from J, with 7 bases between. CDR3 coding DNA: TGCGCCAGCAGCACAAACGACAATGAGCAGTTCTTC. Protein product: CASSTNDNEQFF.